This T cell receptor beta chain emerged from a study of T cell repertoires in cytomegalovirus infection. In TCRdb, the reads were re-called with MiXCR into one record per CDR3 protein. Among approximately 630,000 distinct CDR3 sequences listed, approximately 25% were seen once. This clonotype showed up just a few times. Input material: CD8+ T cells from PBMCs. The sequence derives from a human donor in good health (CMV status not recorded). Some clones in this sample may be carry-over from other donors' samples.

CDR3 residues: CSAQNGGQGRYNEQFF. DNA for the CDR3: TGCAGTGCTCAGAATGGAGGACAGGGAAGATACAATGAGCAGTTCTTC. The chain employs TRBV20-1 and TRBJ2-1; TRBD1 matches at 8 bases. Germline CDR1 is DFQATT and CDR2 is SNEGSKA (reference sequence). There are 16 residues in the CDR3. Unmatched junction bases numbered 13, after V lost 5 bases and J lost 4 bases.